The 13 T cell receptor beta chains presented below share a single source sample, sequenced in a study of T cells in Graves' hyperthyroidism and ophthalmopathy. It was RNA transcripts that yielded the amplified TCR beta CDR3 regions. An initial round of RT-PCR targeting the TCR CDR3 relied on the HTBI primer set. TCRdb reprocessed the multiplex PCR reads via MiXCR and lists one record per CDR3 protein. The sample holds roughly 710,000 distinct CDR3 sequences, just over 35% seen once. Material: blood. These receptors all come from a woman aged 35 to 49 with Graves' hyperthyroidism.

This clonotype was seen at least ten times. CDR3 nucleotides: TGCAGCGTAACGGACAGGGAGCGGGGGGCTTGGGAGCAGTACTTC. Protein sequence: CSVTDRERGAWEQYF. V usage is TRBV29-1 and J usage is TRBJ2-7; D may be TRBD2 (9 bases). The V and J ends lost 6 bases and 7 bases respectively, with 25 bases between them. The CDR3 length is 15 residues. Germline CDR1 and CDR2: SQVTM and ANQGSEA.

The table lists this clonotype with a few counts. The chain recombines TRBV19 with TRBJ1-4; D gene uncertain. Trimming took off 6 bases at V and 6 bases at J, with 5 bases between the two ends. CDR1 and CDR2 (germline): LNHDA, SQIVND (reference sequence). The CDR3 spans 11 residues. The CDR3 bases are TGTGCCAGTAGGACGGATGAAAAACTGTTTTTT. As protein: CASRTDEKLFF.

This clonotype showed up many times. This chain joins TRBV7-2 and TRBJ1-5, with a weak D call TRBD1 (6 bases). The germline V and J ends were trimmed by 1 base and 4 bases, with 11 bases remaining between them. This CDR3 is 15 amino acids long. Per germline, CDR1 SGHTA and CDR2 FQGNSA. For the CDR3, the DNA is TGTGCCAGCAGCTTAGAAGGGGGGAGGAATCAGCCCCAGCATTTT. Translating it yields CASSLEGGRNQPQHF.

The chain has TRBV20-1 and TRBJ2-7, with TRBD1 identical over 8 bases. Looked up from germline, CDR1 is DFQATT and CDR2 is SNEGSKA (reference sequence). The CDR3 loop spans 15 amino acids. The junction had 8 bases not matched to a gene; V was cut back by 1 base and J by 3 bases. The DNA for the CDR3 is TGCAGTGCTAGAGGGGGACAGGACCCTTTCTACGAGCAGTACTTC. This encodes CSARGGQDPFYEQYF.

The CDR3 loop is CAISEKVDRVNGELFF. DNA of the CDR3: TGTGCCATCAGTGAGAAAGTGGACAGGGTAAACGGGGAGCTGTTTTTT. V gene TRBV10-3 combines with J gene TRBJ2-2; 8 positions agree with TRBD1. The CDR3 runs to 16 residues. Trimming removed 2 bases from V and 7 bases from J; junction bases left unmatched: 9. Germline values: CDR1 ENHRY, CDR2 SYGVKD.

The CDR3 sequence is CASSVWGQAHLQPQHF. The CDR3 DNA reads TGTGCCAGCAGTGTTTGGGGGCAGGCTCATCTTCAGCCCCAGCATTTT. The chain has TRBV2 and TRBJ1-5; tentative D call: TRBD1 (6 bases). Germline values: CDR1 SNHLY, CDR2 FYNNEI. Trimming stripped 4 bases from V and 6 bases from J, with 19 bases between. The CDR3 has 16 amino acids.

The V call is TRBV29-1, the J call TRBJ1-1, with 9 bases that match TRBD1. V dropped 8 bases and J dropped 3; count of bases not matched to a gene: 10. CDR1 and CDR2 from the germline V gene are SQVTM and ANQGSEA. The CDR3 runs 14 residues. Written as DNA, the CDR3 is TGCAGCTCCAACGACAGGGGGAGGGACACTGAAGCTTTCTTT. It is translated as CSSNDRGRDTEAFF.

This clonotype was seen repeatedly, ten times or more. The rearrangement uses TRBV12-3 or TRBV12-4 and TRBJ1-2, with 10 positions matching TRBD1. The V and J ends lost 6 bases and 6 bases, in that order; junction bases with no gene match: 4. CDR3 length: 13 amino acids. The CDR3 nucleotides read TGTGCCAGCAGAACCGGGACAGGGGATGGCTACACCTTC. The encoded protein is CASRTGTGDGYTF.

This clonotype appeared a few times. DNA for the CDR3: TGTGCCAGCAGTCTCCGGATGACAGGAAATCAGCCCCAGCATTTT. Translated: CASSLRMTGNQPQHF. The chain carries TRBV27 and TRBJ1-5; weak D call: TRBD1 (6 bases). Trimming left V 5 bases short and J 4 bases short, with 15 bases between. Germline assignment: CDR1 MNHEY and CDR2 SMNVEV (reference sequence). The CDR3 is made up of 15 amino acids.

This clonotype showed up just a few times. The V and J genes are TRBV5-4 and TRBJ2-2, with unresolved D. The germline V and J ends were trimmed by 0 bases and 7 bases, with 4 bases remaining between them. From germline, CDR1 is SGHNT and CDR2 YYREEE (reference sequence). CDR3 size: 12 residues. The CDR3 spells CASSLGLGELFF. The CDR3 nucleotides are TGTGCCAGCAGCTTGGGCCTCGGGGAGCTGTTTTTT.

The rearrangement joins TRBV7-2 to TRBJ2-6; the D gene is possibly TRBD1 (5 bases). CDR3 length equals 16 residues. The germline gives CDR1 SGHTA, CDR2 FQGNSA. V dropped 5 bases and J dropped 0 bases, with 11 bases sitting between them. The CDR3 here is CASSATTVSGANVLTF. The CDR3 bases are TGTGCCAGCAGCGCAACGACAGTCTCTGGGGCCAACGTCCTGACTTTC.

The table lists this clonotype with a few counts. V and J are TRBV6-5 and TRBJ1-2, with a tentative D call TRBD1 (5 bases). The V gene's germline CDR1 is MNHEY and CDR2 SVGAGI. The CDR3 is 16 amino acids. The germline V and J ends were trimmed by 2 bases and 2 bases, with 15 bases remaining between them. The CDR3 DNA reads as TGTGCCAGCAGTTACAGATGGGCAGGGACGAACTATGGCTACACCTTC. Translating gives CASSYRWAGTNYGYTF.

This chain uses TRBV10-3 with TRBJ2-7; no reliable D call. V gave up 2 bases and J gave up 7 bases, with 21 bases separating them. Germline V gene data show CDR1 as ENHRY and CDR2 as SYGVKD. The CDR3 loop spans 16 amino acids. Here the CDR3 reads CAISEQNGFREGEQYF. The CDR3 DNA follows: TGTGCCATCAGTGAGCAAAACGGCTTTAGGGAAGGAGAGCAGTACTTC.